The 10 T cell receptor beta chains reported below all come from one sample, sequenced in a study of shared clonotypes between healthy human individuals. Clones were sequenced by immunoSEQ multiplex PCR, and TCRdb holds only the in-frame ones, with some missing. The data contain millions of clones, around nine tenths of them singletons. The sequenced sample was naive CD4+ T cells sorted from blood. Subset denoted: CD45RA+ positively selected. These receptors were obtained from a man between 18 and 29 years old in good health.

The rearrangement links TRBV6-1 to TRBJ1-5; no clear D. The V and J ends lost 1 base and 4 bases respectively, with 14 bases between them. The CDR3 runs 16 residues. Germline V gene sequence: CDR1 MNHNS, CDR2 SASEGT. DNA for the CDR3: TGTGCCAGCAGTGAAGGAGGGTCAAAGAAAAATCAGCCCCAGCATTTT. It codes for CASSEGGSKKNQPQHF.

The CDR3 spells CASSLYPASYEQYF. The CDR3 DNA sequence: TGTGCCAGCAGTTTATATCCAGCTTCCTACGAGCAGTACTTC. The V and J genes are TRBV28 and TRBJ2-7; D is ambiguous. Germline V CDR1 and CDR2: MDHEN, SYDVKM. The germline V and J ends were trimmed by 1 base and 1 base, with 8 bases remaining between them. The CDR3 length is 14 residues. Supplemented by reference TRBV28 and TRBJ2-7, the full variable domain reads DVKVTQSSRYLVKRTGEKVFLECVQDMDHENMFWYRQDPGLGLRLIYFSYDVKMKEKGDIPEGYSVSREKKERFSLILESASTNQTSMYLCASSLYPASYEQYFGPGTRLTVT.

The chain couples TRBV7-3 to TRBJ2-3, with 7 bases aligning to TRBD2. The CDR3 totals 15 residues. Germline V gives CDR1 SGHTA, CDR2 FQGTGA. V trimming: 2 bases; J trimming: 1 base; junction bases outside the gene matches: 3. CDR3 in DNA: TGTGCCAGCAGCTTACCCAGCGGGGGCACAGATACGCAGTATTTT. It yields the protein CASSLPSGGTDTQYF.

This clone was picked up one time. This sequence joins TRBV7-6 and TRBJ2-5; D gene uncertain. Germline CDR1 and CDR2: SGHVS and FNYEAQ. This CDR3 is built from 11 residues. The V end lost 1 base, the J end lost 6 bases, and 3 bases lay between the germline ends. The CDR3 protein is CASSLDKTQYF. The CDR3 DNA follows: TGTGCCAGCAGCTTAGACAAGACCCAGTACTTC.

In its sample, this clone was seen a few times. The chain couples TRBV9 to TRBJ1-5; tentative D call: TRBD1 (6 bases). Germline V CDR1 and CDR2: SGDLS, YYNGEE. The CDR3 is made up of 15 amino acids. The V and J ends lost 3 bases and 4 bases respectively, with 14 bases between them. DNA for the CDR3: TGTGCCAGCAGCGCCCAGGGGAGGGAGAATCAGCCCCAGCATTTT. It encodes CASSAQGRENQPQHF.

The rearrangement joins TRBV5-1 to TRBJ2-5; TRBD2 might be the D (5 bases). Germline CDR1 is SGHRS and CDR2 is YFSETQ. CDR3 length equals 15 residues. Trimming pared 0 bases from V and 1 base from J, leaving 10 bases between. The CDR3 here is CASSLVGLPQETQYF. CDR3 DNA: TGCGCCAGCAGCTTGGTAGGACTTCCCCAAGAGACCCAGTACTTC.

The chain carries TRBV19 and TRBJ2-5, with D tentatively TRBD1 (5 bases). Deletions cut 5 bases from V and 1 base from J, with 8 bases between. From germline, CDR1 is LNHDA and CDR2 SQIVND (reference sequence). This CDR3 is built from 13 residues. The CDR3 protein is CASSWTPQETQYF. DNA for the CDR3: TGTGCCAGTAGTTGGACACCCCAAGAGACCCAGTACTTC.

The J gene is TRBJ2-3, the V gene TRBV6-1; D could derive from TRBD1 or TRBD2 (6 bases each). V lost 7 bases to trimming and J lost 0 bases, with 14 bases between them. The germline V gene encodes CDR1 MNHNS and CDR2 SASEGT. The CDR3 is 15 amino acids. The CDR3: CASNRGGTSTDTQYF. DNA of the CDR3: TGTGCCAGCAATCGAGGGGGGACAAGCACAGATACGCAGTATTTT.

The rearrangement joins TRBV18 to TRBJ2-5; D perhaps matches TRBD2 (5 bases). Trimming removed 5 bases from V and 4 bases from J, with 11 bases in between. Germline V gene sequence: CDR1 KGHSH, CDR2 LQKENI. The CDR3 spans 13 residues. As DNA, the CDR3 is TGTGCCAGCTCAATCGGGGAGCGAGAGACCCAGTACTTC. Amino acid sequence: CASSIGERETQYF.

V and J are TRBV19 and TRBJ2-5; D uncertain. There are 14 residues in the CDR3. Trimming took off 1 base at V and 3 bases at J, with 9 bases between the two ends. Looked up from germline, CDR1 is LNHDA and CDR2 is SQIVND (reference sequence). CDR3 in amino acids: CASSIALREETQYF. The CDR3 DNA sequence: TGTGCCAGTAGTATAGCCCTAAGGGAAGAGACCCAGTACTTC.